The clone carrying this T cell receptor beta chain was observed a handful of times. Its antigen is currently unknown. The sample is drawn from a study of T cell repertoires in cytomegalovirus infection. Study as a whole: Researchers turned to recently identified HLA-C-restricted CMV epitopes as well as well-studied HLA-B-restricted ones. Both a matching HLA type and CMV infection were indicated by public TCR beta signatures. General study points: Individuals carrying CMV plus the relevant HLA were identified by cumulative frequency of public TCR beta families. CMV-specific TCR beta clonotypes restricted by HLA-C were the ones dominating the ex vivo response.

The CDR3 loop spans 14 amino acids. V gave up 5 bases and J gave up 3 bases, with 14 bases separating them. Each CDR3 protein gets one entry after TCRdb re-called the reads with MiXCR. The table has 150,000 or so distinct CDR3 sequences, 20% to 25% seen once. The sequence was obtained from a human donor in good health (CMV status not recorded). Some clones in this sample may be carry-over from other donors' samples. The chain recombines TRBV12-3 or TRBV12-4 with TRBJ2-7, with D possibly being TRBD1 (6 bases). Sequencing used CD8+ T cells from cultured PBMCs, obtained from culture after CMV antigen stimulation. DNA for the CDR3: TGTGCCAGCAGTCCTGATACAGGGAACTACGAGCAGTACTTC. Its translation: CASSPDTGNYEQYF.